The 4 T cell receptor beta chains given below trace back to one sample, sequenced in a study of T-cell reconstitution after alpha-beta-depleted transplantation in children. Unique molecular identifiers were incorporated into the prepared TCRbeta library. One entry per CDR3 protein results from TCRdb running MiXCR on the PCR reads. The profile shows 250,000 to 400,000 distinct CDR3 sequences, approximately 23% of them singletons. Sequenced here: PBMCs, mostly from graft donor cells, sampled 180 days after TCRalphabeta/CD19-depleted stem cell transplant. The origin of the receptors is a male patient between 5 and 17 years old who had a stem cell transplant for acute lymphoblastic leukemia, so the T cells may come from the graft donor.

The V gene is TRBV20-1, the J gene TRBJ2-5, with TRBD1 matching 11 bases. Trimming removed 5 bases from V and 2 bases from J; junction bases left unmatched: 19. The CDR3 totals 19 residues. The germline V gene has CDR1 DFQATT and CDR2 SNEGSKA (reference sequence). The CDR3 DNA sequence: TGCAGTGCTCCAGGGGCGGGACAGGGGGTGATTCGGTTTCAAGAGACCCAGTACTTC. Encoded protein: CSAPGAGQGVIRFQETQYF.

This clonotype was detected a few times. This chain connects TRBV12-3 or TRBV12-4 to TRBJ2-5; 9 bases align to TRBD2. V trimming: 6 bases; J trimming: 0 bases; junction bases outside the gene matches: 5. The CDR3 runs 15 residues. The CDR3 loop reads CASRYSGSHQETQYF. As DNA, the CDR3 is TGTGCCAGCAGATATAGCGGGAGCCACCAAGAGACCCAGTACTTC.

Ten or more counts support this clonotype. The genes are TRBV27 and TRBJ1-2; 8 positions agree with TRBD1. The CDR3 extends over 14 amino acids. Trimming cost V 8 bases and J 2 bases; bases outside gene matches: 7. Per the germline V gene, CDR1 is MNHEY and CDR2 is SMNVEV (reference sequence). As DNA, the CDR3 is TGTGCCAGCTTCGACAGGGGCGCGAACTATGGCTACACCTTC. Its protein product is CASFDRGANYGYTF.

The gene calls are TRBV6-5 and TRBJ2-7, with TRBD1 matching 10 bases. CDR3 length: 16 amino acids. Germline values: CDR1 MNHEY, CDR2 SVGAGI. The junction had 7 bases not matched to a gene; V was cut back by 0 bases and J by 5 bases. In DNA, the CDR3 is TGTGCCAGCAGTTACTCAGGGGACAGGGGACCCAACGAGCAGTACTTC. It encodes CASSYSGDRGPNEQYF.